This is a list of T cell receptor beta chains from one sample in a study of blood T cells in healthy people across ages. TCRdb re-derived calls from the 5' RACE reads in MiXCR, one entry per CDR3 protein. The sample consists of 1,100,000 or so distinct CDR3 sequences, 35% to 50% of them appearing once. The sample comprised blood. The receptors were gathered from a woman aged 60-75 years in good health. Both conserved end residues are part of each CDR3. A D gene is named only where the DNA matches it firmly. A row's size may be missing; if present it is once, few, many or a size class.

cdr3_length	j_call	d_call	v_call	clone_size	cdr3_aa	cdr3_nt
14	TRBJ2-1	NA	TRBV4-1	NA	CASSQDSRGNEQFF	TGCGCCAGCAGCCAAGATTCCAGGGGCAATGAGCAGTTCTTC
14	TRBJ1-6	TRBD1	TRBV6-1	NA	CASSATGGSSPLHF	TGTGCCAGCAGTGCCACAGGGGGTAGTTCACCCCTCCACTTT
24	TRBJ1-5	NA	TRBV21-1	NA	CASSLTRIGTGDRQSLYSNQPQHF	TGTGCCAGCAGTTTAACCAGGATCGGGACAGGGGATCGACAGAGTCTCTATAGCAATCAGCCCCAGCATTTT
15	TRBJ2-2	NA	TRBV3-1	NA	CASSLGQTNTGELFF	TGTGCCAGCAGCCTCGGACAGACGAACACCGGGGAGCTGTTTTTT
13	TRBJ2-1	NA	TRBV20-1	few	CSARGILVNEQFF	TGCAGTGCTAGAGGTATACTAGTAAATGAGCAGTTCTTC
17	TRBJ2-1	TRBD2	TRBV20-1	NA	CSASGGASGRSYNEQFF	TGCAGTGCTAGTGGTGGGGCTAGCGGTCGATCCTACAATGAGCAGTTCTTC
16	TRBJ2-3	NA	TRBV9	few	CASSVDLPRGSDTQYF	TGTGCCAGCAGCGTAGATCTACCCCGGGGCTCAGATACGCAGTATTTT
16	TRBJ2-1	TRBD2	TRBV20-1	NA	CSAISGISYSYNEQFF	TGCAGTGCTATTAGCGGGATATCTTACTCCTACAATGAGCAGTTCTTC
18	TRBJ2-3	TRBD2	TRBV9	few	CASSVWSGLAESTDTQYF	TGTGCCAGCAGCGTATGGTCTGGACTAGCGGAGAGCACAGATACGCAGTATTTT
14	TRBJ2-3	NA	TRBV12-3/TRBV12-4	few	CASSVTVSTDTQYF	TGTGCCAGCAGCGTGACAGTGAGCACAGATACGCAGTATTTT
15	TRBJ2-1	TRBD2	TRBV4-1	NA	CASSSPSGSQGEQFF	TGCGCCAGCAGCTCGCCTAGCGGGAGTCAGGGCGAGCAGTTCTTC
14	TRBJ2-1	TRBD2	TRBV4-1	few	CASSRDSGDNEQFF	TGCGCCAGCAGCCGGGATAGCGGGGACAATGAGCAGTTCTTC
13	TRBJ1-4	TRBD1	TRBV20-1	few	CSAIWTGHEKLFF	TGCAGTGCTATCTGGACAGGACACGAAAAACTGTTTTTT
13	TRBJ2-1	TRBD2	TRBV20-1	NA	CSLARESHNEQFF	TGCAGTTTAGCGCGGGAGTCCCACAATGAGCAGTTCTTC
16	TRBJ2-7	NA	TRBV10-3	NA	CAISESFGQLGYEQYF	TGTGCCATCAGTGAGTCTTTCGGGCAGCTAGGTTACGAGCAGTACTTC
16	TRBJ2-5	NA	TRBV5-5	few	CASSQSMGPTGETQYF	TGTGCCAGCAGCCAATCGATGGGACCCACGGGGGAGACCCAGTACTTC
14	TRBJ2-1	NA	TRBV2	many	CASTETSSYNEQFF	TGTGCCAGCACCGAGACTAGCTCCTACAATGAGCAGTTCTTC
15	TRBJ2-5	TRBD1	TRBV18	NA	CASSAGQGAQETQYF	TGTGCCAGCTCAGCGGGACAGGGGGCTCAAGAGACCCAGTACTTC
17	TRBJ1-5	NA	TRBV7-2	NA	CASSIRGSLTANQPQHF	TGTGCCAGCAGCATACGTGGGTCACTCACAGCGAATCAGCCCCAGCATTTT
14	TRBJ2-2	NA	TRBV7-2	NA	CATRGLINTGELFF	TGTGCCACTAGGGGCCTAATAAACACCGGGGAGCTGTTTTTT
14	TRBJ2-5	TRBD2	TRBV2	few	CASSYSGRSETQYF	TGTGCCAGCAGTTATAGCGGGAGGAGTGAGACCCAGTACTTC
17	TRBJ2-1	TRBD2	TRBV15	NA	CATSREGGRAVYYEQFF	TGTGCCACCAGCAGAGAAGGCGGGAGGGCCGTATATTATGAGCAGTTCTTC